In its sample, the clone carrying this T cell receptor (beta chain) was seen a few times. Its antigen is undetermined. The authors reverse transcribed all of the isolated RNA, so sequencing captured expressed TCRB transcripts. Only in-frame clones appear in the TCRdb table, and some are missing; sequencing was by immunoSEQ multiplex PCR. Of about 190,000 clones listed, about 7.9% are singletons. J lost 4 bases, V lost 5 bases, and 3 bases had no gene match. The CDR3 consists of 13 residues. Germline CDR1 and CDR2: SGHNT and YYREEE (reference sequence). Averaging around 110 mL, one heparinised blood draw was given by each donor. Purity above 98% was achieved in all sorted populations. The data were obtained in a study of beta chain features in type 1 diabetes. Regarding the study as a whole: In the patient group, naive, central memory and Treg TCRB repertoires seemed more alike than in the healthy donor group. Significant though moderate, a shortening of TCRB CDR3s appeared in all four CD4+ subsets of Type 1 diabetes patients.

The source material was central memory CD4+ T cells from blood. The receptor comes from a man between 18 and 29 years old with type 1 diabetes. This chain uses TRBV5-4 with TRBJ1-2, with 9 positions matching TRBD1. The CDR3 DNA reads TGTGCCAGCAGGTGGACAGGGGCCTATGGCTACACCTTC. Its protein product is CASRWTGAYGYTF.